This T cell receptor beta chain was recorded in a study of cytomegalovirus exposure and HLA in healthy donors. Findings and limits, study-wide: The CMV antigen specificity of a few CMV-associated chains was confirmed through in vitro analysis.

This clone was seen a single time. Its antigen remains unidentified. The CDR3 has 15 amino acids. CDR1 is MRHNA and CDR2 is SNTAGT in the germline V gene. The V and J ends lost 2 bases and 4 bases, in that order; junction bases with no gene match: 3. Only in-frame clones appear in the TCRdb table, and some are missing; sequencing was by immunoSEQ multiplex PCR. In the table there are 150,000 or so clones, approximately 86% of which are singletons. The chain uses TRBV6-4 and TRBJ2-1; 9 bases map to TRBD2. Sequenced input: PBMCs. This TCR was sampled from a young man in good health and CMV-seropositive. Here the CDR3 reads CASSDTSGPYNEQFF. In DNA form, the CDR3 reads TGTGCCAGCAGTGACACTAGCGGGCCGTACAATGAGCAGTTCTTC.